This TCR beta chain was sequenced in a study of persistence of HIV-infected CD4 T cells. With regard to this clone: Its target is not known.

Sequencing used immunoSEQ version 4 in survey mode. Libraries were prepared by immunoSEQ multiplex PCR; TCRdb keeps only in-frame clonotypes and omits some of them. The top ten clones hold about 0.94% of a sample with roughly 43,000 clones, about 90% of them seen once. This nonspecific control used anti-CD3/anti-CD28 bead stimulation of CD4+ T cells. Sorting selected CD4+ T cells upregulating both CD40 ligand and CD69. For at least 4 years, plasma HIV-1 RNA was undetectable (<50 copies/mL). Donors had CD4+ T cell counts above 400 cells/uL and were CMV-seropositive. Here the sequenced sample was CD4+ T cells sorted from PBMCs after roughly 18-hour stimulation, taken from a patient who received antiretroviral therapy. The TCR comes from an adult man with HIV who was CMV-seropositive.

The CDR3 reads CASSLTSTRTGELFF. CDR3 DNA: TGTGCCAGCAGCTTAACGTCAACGAGGACCGGGGAGCTGTTTTTT. The V call is TRBV7-3, the J call TRBJ2-2; D remains ambiguous. The CDR3 contains 15 residues. Germline V gives CDR1 SGHTA, CDR2 FQGTGA. Trimming took 0 bases from V and 5 from J, leaving 10 bases between them.